The TCR beta chain described here comes from a study of T cell responses to AZD1222 COVID-19 vaccine. Notes on the study in general: Distributed over spike, vaccine-associated CD4 TCRs predominated at 160-218 and 743-854. Clonal diversity may have been underestimated in mostly white British donors. Scientists sampled the repertoires only once the peak T cell response had passed.

Sequenced by immunoSEQ multiplex PCR; TCRdb stores in-frame clones only, minus some. Of around 150,000 clones in the sample, about nine tenths were seen once. To note about this clone: Antigen specificity is unknown.

Sequences were derived from peripheral blood, sampled 28 days after the second AZD1222 dose. The receptor comes from an adult who received the AZD1222 COVID-19 vaccine.

CDR3 nucleotides: TGTGCCAGCAGTTTTTCCCTCCCGGGACTCTCCTACGAGCAGTACTTC. As protein: CASSFSLPGLSYEQYF. The chain links TRBV27 to TRBJ2-7; maybe TRBD2 (6 bases). The CDR3 runs to 16 residues. Germline-derived CDR1 and CDR2 are MNHEY and SMNVEV (reference sequence). V shed 3 bases and J shed 0 bases, with 15 bases lying between them.